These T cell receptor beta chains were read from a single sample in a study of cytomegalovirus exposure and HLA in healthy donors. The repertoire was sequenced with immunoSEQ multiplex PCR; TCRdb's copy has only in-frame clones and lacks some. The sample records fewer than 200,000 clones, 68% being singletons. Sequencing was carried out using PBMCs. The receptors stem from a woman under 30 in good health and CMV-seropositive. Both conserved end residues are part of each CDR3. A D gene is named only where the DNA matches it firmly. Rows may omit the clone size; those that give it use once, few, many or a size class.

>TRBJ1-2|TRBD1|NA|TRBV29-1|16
TGCAGCGTTGTAGACACGGGACAGGGGGCCGGCTATGGCTACACCTTC
CSVVDTGQGAGYGYTF
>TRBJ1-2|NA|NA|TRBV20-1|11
TGCAGTGCTATCCCCAGGGGCGGCTACACCTTC
CSAIPRGGYTF
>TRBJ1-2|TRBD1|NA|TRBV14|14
TGTGCCAGCAGTGGACAGGGATCCTTCTATGGCTACACCTTC
CASSGQGSFYGYTF
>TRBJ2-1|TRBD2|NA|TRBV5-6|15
TGTGCCAGCAGCTGGGTCGAGCGGGAGAAAAATGAGCAGTTCTTC
CASSWVEREKNEQFF
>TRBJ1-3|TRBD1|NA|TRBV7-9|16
TGTGCCAGCAGCACTCCCGAGAGGGGGCCTGGAAACACCATATATTTT
CASSTPERGPGNTIYF
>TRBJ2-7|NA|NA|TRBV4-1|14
TGCGCCAGCAGCCAAGGGGACTCTCCTAGAGAGCAGTACTTC
CASSQGDSPREQYF
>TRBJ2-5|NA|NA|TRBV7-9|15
TGTGCCAGCACCATCCAAGGACTCAGGTCTGAGACCCAGTACTTC
CASTIQGLRSETQYF
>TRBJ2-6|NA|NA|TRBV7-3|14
TGTGCCAGCAGCCGCGACTCTGGGGCCAACGTCCTGACTTTC
CASSRDSGANVLTF
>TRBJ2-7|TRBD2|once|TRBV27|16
TGTGCCAGCAGTTCCCTGACTAGCGGCTTTTTCCACGAGCAGTACTTC
CASSSLTSGFFHEQYF
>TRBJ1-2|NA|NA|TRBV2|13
TGTGCCAGCAGTGATCGGGGAACGGGTGGCTACACCTTC
CASSDRGTGGYTF
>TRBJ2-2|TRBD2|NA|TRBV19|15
TGTGCCACAAGGGGGGGACTAGCGGACACCGGGGAGCTGTTTTTT
CATRGGLADTGELFF
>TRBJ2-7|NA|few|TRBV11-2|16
TGTGCCAGCAGCTTCGCCAGTCGGAGTAACTCCTACGAGCAGTACTTC
CASSFASRSNSYEQYF
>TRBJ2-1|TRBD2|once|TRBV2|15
TGTGCCAGCAGTGAAGGGACTAGTCCCTACAATGAGCAGTTCTTC
CASSEGTSPYNEQFF
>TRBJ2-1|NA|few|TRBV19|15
TGTGCCAGCAGTGGGAGGTCTAGCGAGGGCAATGAGCAGTTCTTC
CASSGRSSEGNEQFF
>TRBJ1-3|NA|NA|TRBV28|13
TGTGCCAGCAGTTTCAGGGGAGCGGACACCATATATTTT
CASSFRGADTIYF
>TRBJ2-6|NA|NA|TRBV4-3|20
TGCGCCAGCAGCCAAGATCTAGGGCAGGGTGTGATTTCTGGGGCCAACGTCCTGACTTTC
CASSQDLGQGVISGANVLTF
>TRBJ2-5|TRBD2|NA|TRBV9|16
TGTGCCAGCAGCGTCGGTAGCGGGGGGGCCTGGGAGACCCAGTACTTC
CASSVGSGGAWETQYF
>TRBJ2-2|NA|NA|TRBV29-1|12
TGCAGCGTAACTCCAAACACCGGGGAGCTGTTTTTT
CSVTPNTGELFF
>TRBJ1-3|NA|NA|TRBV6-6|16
TGTGCCAGCCGGTCGGACAGAGTTCACGTTGGAAACACCATATATTTT
CASRSDRVHVGNTIYF
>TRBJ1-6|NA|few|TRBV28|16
TGTGCCAGCAAGGACCAAGACTGGGCGAGGGCTTCACCCCTCCACTTT
CASKDQDWARASPLHF
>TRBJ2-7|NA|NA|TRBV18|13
TGTGCCAGCTCACCACCCAGGGGTAACGAGCAGTACTTC
CASSPPRGNEQYF
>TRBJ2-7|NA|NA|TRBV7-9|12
TGTGCCAGCAGCCGATGGCCGCACGAGCAGTACTTC
CASSRWPHEQYF
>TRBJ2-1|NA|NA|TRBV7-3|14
TGTGCCAGCAGCTTACAGCCGACTGCCAATGAGCAGTTCTTC
CASSLQPTANEQFF
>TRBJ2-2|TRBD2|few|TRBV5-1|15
TGCGCCAGCAGCTTGAGTCGGGGGGGCGCCGGGGAGCTGTTTTTT
CASSLSRGGAGELFF
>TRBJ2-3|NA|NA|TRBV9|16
TGTGCCAGCAGCCCCAAGGGAGCGGTGCGGTCGGATACGCAGTATTTT
CASSPKGAVRSDTQYF
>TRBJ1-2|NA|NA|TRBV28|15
TGTGCCAGCACCGTAGGGACTCAAGCTAACTATGGCTACACCTTC
CASTVGTQANYGYTF
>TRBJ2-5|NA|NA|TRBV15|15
TGTGCCACCAGCAGAGATATGGCGGAGCTGGAGACCCAGTACTTC
CATSRDMAELETQYF